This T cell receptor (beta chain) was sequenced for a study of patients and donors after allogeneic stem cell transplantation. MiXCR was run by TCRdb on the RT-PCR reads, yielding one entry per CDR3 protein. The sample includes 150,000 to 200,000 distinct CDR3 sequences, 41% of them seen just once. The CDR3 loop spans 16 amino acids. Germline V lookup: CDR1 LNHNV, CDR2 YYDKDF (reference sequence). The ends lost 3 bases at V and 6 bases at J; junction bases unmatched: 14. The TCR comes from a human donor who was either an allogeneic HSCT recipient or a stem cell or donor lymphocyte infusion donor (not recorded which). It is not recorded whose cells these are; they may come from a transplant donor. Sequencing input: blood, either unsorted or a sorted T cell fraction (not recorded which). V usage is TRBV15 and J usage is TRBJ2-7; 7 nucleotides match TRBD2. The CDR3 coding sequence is TGTGCCACCAGCAGGGTAAGCGGGAACGGTAGGGGCGAGCAGTACTTC. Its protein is CATSRVSGNGRGEQYF.